Reported below is one TCR beta chain. The data were obtained in a study of blood T cell repertoires in COVID-19. Looking at the study overall: Sources were T cells, B-cell-depleted T cells, or PBMCs; the material itself was cDNA or gDNA.

The protocol was immunoSEQ multiplex PCR, while the TCRdb copy is restricted to in-frame clones and leaves out a portion. The profile shows 70,000 to 85,000 clones, roughly 88% of them singletons. Trimming took 4 bases from V and 7 from J; bases not matched to a gene: 6. The CDR3 length is 14 residues. Germline loops: CDR1 SGHRS, CDR2 YFSETQ. The V gene is TRBV5-1, the J gene TRBJ1-4; 8 bases align to TRBD1. The receptor was isolated from a man in his 70s with active or convalescent COVID-19. Sequenced sample: peripheral blood. In DNA, the CDR3 is TGCGCCAGCAGCATACAGGGGGGCCCTGAAAAACTGTTTTTT. Translated, it gives CASSIQGGPEKLFF.